The T cell receptor beta chain under discussion was sequenced for a study of blood T cell repertoires in COVID-19. Looking at the study overall: COVID-19 samples from acute and convalescent phases originated in the United States, Italy and Spain. T cells, B-cell-depleted T cells, or PBMCs provided the cDNA or gDNA that served as material.

CDR1 is SNHLY and CDR2 is FYNNEI in the germline V gene. V was cut by 3 bases and J by 4 bases, with 21 bases left in between. The CDR3 spans 18 residues. Using immunoSEQ multiplex PCR, the repertoire was profiled, and TCRdb retains in-frame clones only, with some absent. The profile shows roughly 250,000 clones, about 89% of them singletons. The rearrangement links TRBV2 to TRBJ2-2; the D gene is possibly TRBD2 (5 bases). This TCR derives from a man aged 35 to 55 who had recovered from COVID-19. Sequencing input: peripheral blood. The CDR3 DNA reads as TGTGCCAGCAGTGAGGAGGCCCCGGGCGGGTTGGTCACCGGGGAGCTGTTTTTT. This gives the protein CASSEEAPGGLVTGELFF.